These 20 T cell receptor beta chains were sequenced from one sample in a study. One entry per CDR3 protein results from TCRdb running MiXCR on the 5' RACE reads. The data contain tens of thousands of distinct CDR3 sequences, 26% of them singletons. The material sequenced was naive CD4+ T cells sorted from a lymph node. Noted subset: naive CD4+ T cells, CD4+CD45RA+CD25-. The receptors were gathered from a female donor with breast cancer.

This clonotype was counted between two and nine times. This chain connects TRBV5-6 to TRBJ2-2; TRBD2 matches at 9 bases. The ends lost 0 bases at V and 7 bases at J; junction bases unmatched: 7. From germline, CDR1 is SGHDT and CDR2 YYEEEE. CDR3 length: 16 residues. The CDR3 protein is CASSLEASGMVGELFF. The CDR3 DNA reads TGTGCCAGCAGCTTGGAGGCTAGCGGGATGGTCGGGGAGCTGTTTTTT.

In this sample, this clonotype turned up a few times. The chain joins TRBV5-1 to TRBJ2-1; D unresolved. CDR3 length: 15 amino acids. Trimming removed 3 bases from V and 0 bases from J, with 10 bases in between. CDR1 is SGHRS and CDR2 is YFSETQ in the germline V gene. The CDR3 sequence is CASSSGPSSYNEQFF. The CDR3 DNA follows: TGCGCCAGCAGCTCCGGACCGAGCTCCTACAATGAGCAGTTCTTC.

V gene TRBV6-5 combines with J gene TRBJ1-6, with TRBD1 identical over 8 bases. Looked up from germline, CDR1 is MNHEY and CDR2 is SVGAGI. The CDR3 covers 19 residues. The junction had 14 bases not matched to a gene; V was cut back by 2 bases and J by 5 bases. The DNA for the CDR3 is TGTGCCAGCAGTTACGGGCTAGGCAGGGGGCCCATCGATAATTCACCCCTCCACTTT. Translated, it gives CASSYGLGRGPIDNSPLHF.

The V call is TRBV20-1, the J call TRBJ2-3, with D tentatively TRBD2 (6 bases). This CDR3 is built from 15 residues. Between the trimmed V and J ends, which lost 6 bases and 5 bases, there was a span of 21 bases. Germline assignment: CDR1 DFQATT and CDR2 SNEGSKA (reference sequence). CDR3 coding DNA: TGCAGTGCGAGTACTAGGAGGGATTCTAGAGATACGCAGTATTTT. Protein sequence: CSASTRRDSRDTQYF.

This clonotype was found many times. The rearrangement links TRBV12-3 or TRBV12-4 to TRBJ1-5; no clear D gene. This CDR3 is built from 13 residues. The V and J ends lost 8 bases and 4 bases respectively, with 12 bases between them. CDR3 sequence reads: CASRGQPNQPQHF. Here the CDR3 DNA reads TGTGCCAGCCGCGGCCAGCCAAATCAGCCCCAGCATTTT.

This chain connects TRBV3-1 to TRBJ2-6, with 8 nucleotides matching TRBD1. CDR3 length: 17 residues. Unmatched junction bases numbered 6, after V lost 4 bases and J lost 1 base. Germline CDR1 and CDR2: LGHDT and YNNKEL (reference sequence). The CDR3 DNA sequence: TGTGCCAGCAGCCGGGACAGGCTGGTATCTGGGGCCAACGTCCTGACTTTC. It encodes CASSRDRLVSGANVLTF. The full variable domain, in which reference TRBV3-1 and TRBJ2-6 provide the parts outside the CDR3, is DTAVSQTPKYLVTQMGNDKSIKCEQNLGHDTMYWYKQDSKKFLKIMFSYNNKELIINETVPNRFSPKSPDKAHLNLHINSLELGDSAVYFCASSRDRLVSGANVLTFGAGSRLTVL.

A remark on this clonotype: A read error may be the cause here, since a much bigger clone is one base away. This chain uses TRBV20-1 with TRBJ2-3; 10 nucleotides match TRBD2. Germline CDR1 and CDR2: DFQATT and SNEGSKA (reference sequence). The length of the CDR3 is 14 residues. V shed 5 bases, J shed 3 bases, and the junction held 5 bases outside the gene matches. The CDR3 nucleotides are TGCAGTGCTCGGACTAGCGGAAAAACAGATACGCAGTATTTT. Translating it yields CSARTSGKTDTQYF.

Only a few counts were recorded for this clonotype. The V call is TRBV20-1, the J call TRBJ2-7; D is ambiguous. The germline gives CDR1 DFQATT, CDR2 SNEGSKA (reference sequence). The CDR3 has 12 residues. Trimming pared 4 bases from V and 6 bases from J, leaving 13 bases between. Here the CDR3 DNA reads TGCAGTGCTATGGTGCCCGCCGCCGAGCAGTACTTC. Translated: CSAMVPAAEQYF.

This chain connects TRBV3-1 to TRBJ1-3; the D gene is possibly TRBD1 (5 bases). CDR3 length: 16 residues. CDR1 and CDR2 (germline): LGHDT, YNNKEL (reference sequence). Trimming shortened V by 3 bases and J by 0 bases, and 12 bases separated the two germline ends. The CDR3 region has the DNA TGTGCCAGCAGCCAGAGGACCCAGGGCTCTGGAAACACCATATATTTT. Translating it yields CASSQRTQGSGNTIYF.

The genes are TRBV29-1 and TRBJ2-5, with D perhaps given as TRBD1 or TRBD2 (5 bases each). The V and J ends lost 7 bases and 1 base respectively, with 10 bases between them. Per the germline V gene, CDR1 is SQVTM and CDR2 is ANQGSEA. The CDR3 is 12 residues long. The CDR3 reads CSAGTTQETQYF. The CDR3 nucleotides read TGCAGCGCTGGGACCACCCAAGAGACCCAGTACTTC. Full variable domain (missing parts from reference TRBV29-1 and TRBJ2-5): SAVISQKPSRDICQRGTSLTIQCQVDSQVTMMFWYRQQPGQSLTLIATANQGSEATYESGFVIDKFPISRPNLTFSTLTVSNMSPEDSSIYLCSAGTTQETQYFGPGTRLLVL.

This clonotype was observed a few times. An end of the junction does not agree with germline; a read error may underlie this. The rearrangement links TRBV5-1 to TRBJ2-7; 7 nucleotides agree with TRBD1. This CDR3 region has 13 residues. Germline V gene lookup returns CDR1 SGHRS and CDR2 YFSETQ. The CDR3 region has the DNA TGCGCCAGCGGCTTGGGGGACAGCTACGAGCAGTACTTC. Protein: CASGLGDSYEQYF.

The chain employs TRBV4-3 and TRBJ2-1, with TRBD1 matching over 7 bases. The CDR3 spans 13 residues. Germline-derived CDR1 and CDR2 are LGHNA and YSLEER. Trimming at V came to 4 bases and at J to 3 bases, leaving 0 bases not matched to a gene. CDR3 DNA sequence: TGCGCCAGCAGCCGGGACAGCTACAATGAGCAGTTCTTC. As protein: CASSRDSYNEQFF.

The sample holds one count of this clonotype. This may arise from a read error, as a much more abundant clone is one base away. The rearrangement uses TRBV20-1 and TRBJ2-5; the D gene is possibly TRBD2 (5 bases). In germline, CDR1 is DFQATT, CDR2 SNEGSKA (reference sequence). The CDR3 runs 15 residues. Trimming pared 0 bases from V and 4 bases from J, leaving 15 bases between. CDR3 residues: CSARDAGAARETQYF. The CDR3 coding sequence is TGCAGTGCTAGAGATGCGGGTGCCGCGCGAGAGACCCAGTACTTC.

The CDR3 nucleotides are TGTGCCAGCAGCCTAGGGGGACAGGCCTCGGGAAGCAAAAACATTCAGTACTTC. Protein sequence: CASSLGGQASGSKNIQYF. J is TRBJ2-4 and V is TRBV7-8, with 8 bases that match TRBD1. The J segment lost 3 bases and the V segment lost 5 bases, leaving 15 bases of the junction unmatched. Germline V gene lookup returns CDR1 SGHVS and CDR2 FQNEAQ. This CDR3 spans 18 amino acids.

The table lists this clonotype with a few counts. The V call is TRBV5-1, the J call TRBJ1-6; maybe TRBD1 (5 bases). The CDR3 extends over 13 amino acids. Deletions cut 4 bases from V and 7 bases from J, with 9 bases between. From germline, CDR1 is SGHRS and CDR2 YFSETQ. The CDR3 loop is CASSVDSNSPLHF. CDR3 DNA sequence: TGCGCCAGCAGCGTAGACAGCAATTCACCCCTCCACTTT.

In the case of this clonotype: This clone may be a read error of a much larger clone one base away. A read error is likely, as this CDR3 ends without the conserved phenylalanine or tryptophan. This rearrangement joins TRBV10-3 to TRBJ1-1; the D gene is possibly TRBD1 (5 bases). The V gene lost 0 bases and the J gene lost 6 bases, with 14 bases spanning the gap. The CDR3 sequence is 15 residues long. Germline V gene lookup returns CDR1 ENHRY and CDR2 SYGVKD. The CDR3 protein is CAISESPRDGPEAFS. The CDR3 DNA reads as TGTGCCATCAGTGAGTCGCCGAGGGACGGGCCTGAAGCTTTCTCT.

This rearrangement joins TRBV4-1 to TRBJ2-5; a weak D match, TRBD2 (5 bases). V was pared by 1 base and J by 4 bases, with 7 bases between. This CDR3 contains 13 residues. Germline V gene sequence: CDR1 MGHRA, CDR2 YSYEKL. The CDR3 sequence is CASSQGAGETQYF. The CDR3 coding sequence is TGCGCCAGCAGCCAAGGGGCGGGAGAGACCCAGTACTTC.

Many counts were recorded for this clonotype. The chain couples TRBV9 to TRBJ2-3, with D hard to call. The CDR3 loop spans 13 amino acids. V lost 4 bases, J lost 6 bases, and 12 bases lay in between. Germline V lookup: CDR1 SGDLS, CDR2 YYNGEE. The CDR3 is CASSRVGSDTQYF. The CDR3 DNA reads as TGTGCCAGCAGCCGAGTGGGCTCCGATACGCAGTATTTT. Full variable domain (remainder filled in from reference TRBV9 and TRBJ2-3): DSGVTQTPKHLITATGQRVTLRCSPRSGDLSVYWYQQSLDQGLQFLIQYYNGEERAKGNILERFSAQQFPDLHSELNLSSLELGDSALYFCASSRVGSDTQYFGPGTRLTVL.

The chain recombines TRBV4-1 with TRBJ1-2; weak D call: TRBD1 (5 bases). Germline loops: CDR1 MGHRA, CDR2 YSYEKL. V gave up 0 bases and J gave up 5 bases, with 13 bases separating them. This CDR3 has 15 amino acids. CDR3: CASSQDETDTYGYTF. As DNA, the CDR3 is TGCGCCAGCAGCCAAGATGAGACAGATACTTATGGCTACACCTTC.

This clonotype was picked up a small number of times. The V gene is TRBV5-1, the J gene TRBJ2-4; D call uncertain. Germline values: CDR1 SGHRS, CDR2 YFSETQ. The V and J ends lost 0 bases and 3 bases respectively, with 10 bases between them. This CDR3 spans 15 amino acids. The DNA for the CDR3 is TGCGCCAGCAGCTTGGACACAGCAAACAAAAACATTCAGTACTTC. Its translation: CASSLDTANKNIQYF.